Listed below are T cell receptor beta chains from one sample, sequenced in a study of control samples from healthy donors and cancer patients. Produced via immunoSEQ multiplex PCR; TCRdb's table is partial and in-frame only. The sample shows 150,000 to 200,000 clones, over 95% of them seen only once. Sequenced: blood. These receptors came from a woman in her 30s in good health. Each CDR3 is given with its conserved first and last residue. The D gene is left open where the match is weak.

j_call	d_call	v_call	cdr3_aa	cdr3_nt
TRBJ1-1	NA	TRBV6-5	CASLGVVNTEAFF	TGTGCCAGCTTGGGTGTGGTGAACACTGAAGCTTTCTTT
TRBJ2-1	TRBD2	TRBV7-9	CASTPAGGKDEQFF	TGTGCCAGCACCCCAGCGGGGGGGAAGGATGAGCAGTTCTTC
TRBJ1-1	NA	TRBV28	CASSLLGDGNTEAFF	TGTGCCAGCAGTCTTTTGGGGGATGGGAACACTGAAGCTTTCTTT
TRBJ1-3	NA	TRBV27	CARSLSNSGNTIYF	TGTGCCAGATCACTGAGTAACTCTGGAAACACCATATATTTT
TRBJ1-5	NA	TRBV12-3/TRBV12-4	CASKGGYNQPQHF	TGTGCCAGCAAGGGTGGCTATAATCAGCCCCAGCATTTT
TRBJ1-5	NA	TRBV28	CASSYRDPNQPQHF	TGTGCCAGCAGTTACAGGGATCCCAATCAGCCCCAGCATTTT
TRBJ1-3	NA	TRBV6-5	CASSLERRTGNTIYF	TGTGCCAGCAGTCTTGAACGTCGGACTGGAAACACCATATATTTT
TRBJ2-1	TRBD2	TRBV4-1	CASSQGLTGGAYNEQFF	TGCGCCAGCAGCCAAGGTCTCACGGGAGGGGCCTACAATGAGCAGTTCTTC
TRBJ2-5	NA	TRBV5-1	CASSSPGGGETQYF	TGCGCCAGCTCCTCACCCGGGGGCGGGGAGACCCAGTACTTC
TRBJ1-5	NA	TRBV6-5	CASSDSPDQPQHF	TGTGCCAGCAGTGACTCCCCGGATCAGCCCCAGCATTTT
TRBJ2-7	TRBD1	TRBV27	CASRWGQGGAYEQYF	TGTGCCAGCAGATGGGGACAGGGGGGAGCCTACGAGCAGTACTTC
TRBJ1-1	NA	TRBV27	CASRREGVNTEAFF	TGTGCCAGCAGGAGGGAGGGGGTGAACACTGAAGCTTTCTTT
TRBJ1-3	NA	TRBV30	CALTGNSGNTIYF	TGTGCCTTGACGGGGAACTCTGGAAACACCATATATTTT
TRBJ2-3	TRBD2	TRBV25-1	CASSELTSGRSTQYF	TGTGCCAGCAGTGAGTTAACTAGCGGGAGAAGTACGCAGTATTTT
TRBJ2-1	TRBD2	TRBV14	CASSQEWLAGANEQFF	TGTGCCAGCAGCCAAGAATGGCTAGCGGGCGCCAATGAGCAGTTCTTC